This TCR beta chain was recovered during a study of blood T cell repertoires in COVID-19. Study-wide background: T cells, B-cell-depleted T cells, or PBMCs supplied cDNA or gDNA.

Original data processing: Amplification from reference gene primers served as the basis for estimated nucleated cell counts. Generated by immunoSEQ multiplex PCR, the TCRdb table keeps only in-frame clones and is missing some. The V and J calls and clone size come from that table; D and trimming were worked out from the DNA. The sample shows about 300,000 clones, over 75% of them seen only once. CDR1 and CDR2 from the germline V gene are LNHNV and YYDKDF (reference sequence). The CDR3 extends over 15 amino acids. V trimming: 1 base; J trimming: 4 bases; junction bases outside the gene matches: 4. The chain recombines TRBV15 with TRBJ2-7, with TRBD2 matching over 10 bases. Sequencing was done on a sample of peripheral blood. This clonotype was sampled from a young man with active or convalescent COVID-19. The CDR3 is CATSRVTSGLYEQYF. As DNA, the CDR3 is TGTGCCACCAGCAGAGTGACTAGCGGGCTATACGAGCAGTACTTC.